The rows below give T cell receptor beta chains drawn from one sample of a study of blood T cells in healthy people across ages. TCRdb re-derived calls from the 5' RACE reads in MiXCR, one entry per CDR3 protein. This sample has approximately 800,000 distinct CDR3 sequences; about 46% occur once, and the top ten carry about a sixth. The sample comprised blood. All receptors derive from a man at least 80 years old in good health. CDR3s leave out the opening cysteine and the closing phenylalanine or tryptophan. Each record gives: V gene, J gene, CDR3 protein.

V gene: TRBV7-2
J gene: TRBJ1-5
CDR3 protein: AGSSRTGGGQPQH

V gene: TRBV30
J gene: TRBJ2-5
CDR3 protein: AWSPGTSGSTQY

V gene: TRBV7-2
J gene: TRBJ2-5
CDR3 protein: ASSLNAFGGEGEQY

V gene: TRBV7-9
J gene: .
CDR3 protein: ASSLSGPPYNEQY

V gene: TRBV28
J gene: TRBJ1-2
CDR3 protein: AAALANYGYT

V gene: TRBV25-1
J gene: TRBJ2-1
CDR3 protein: AGSEWGGEGERF

V gene: TRBV11-2
J gene: TRBJ2-7
CDR3 protein: ASSLNRTPYEQY

V gene: TRBV10-1
J gene: TRBJ1-4
CDR3 protein: ASAKTGEGKLF

V gene: TRBV7-2
J gene: TRBJ1-5
CDR3 protein: ASSLTSGQYNQPQH

V gene: TRBV25-1
J gene: TRBJ2-6
CDR3 protein: ASTPSQGGRSGANVLT

V gene: TRBV7-2
J gene: TRBJ1-4
CDR3 protein: ASSKGLTEKLF

V gene: TRBV12-3/TRBV12-4
J gene: TRBJ2-7
CDR3 protein: ASSFQLAGDNEQY

V gene: TRBV2
J gene: TRBJ2-1
CDR3 protein: ASKLGLAGHEQF

V gene: TRBV4-2
J gene: TRBJ2-4
CDR3 protein: ASSQDIAIEIAGDNNEQY

V gene: TRBV27
J gene: TRBJ2-3
CDR3 protein: ASSLPESIDTQY

V gene: TRBV28
J gene: TRBJ2-7
CDR3 protein: ASSTWTGGRYEQY

V gene: TRBV5-1
J gene: TRBJ2-3
CDR3 protein: ASSLESGPADTQY

V gene: TRBV29-1
J gene: TRBJ2-1
CDR3 protein: SVEGPETDEQF

V gene: TRBV27
J gene: TRBJ2-5
CDR3 protein: ASSFRQGRETQY

V gene: TRBV27
J gene: TRBJ2-6
CDR3 protein: ASSPQGTGANVLT

V gene: TRBV7-8
J gene: TRBJ2-2
CDR3 protein: ASRPLGTGVGTGELF

V gene: TRBV14
J gene: TRBJ2-3
CDR3 protein: ASSQSGSFVDTQY

V gene: TRBV4-2
J gene: TRBJ2-3
CDR3 protein: ASTRGPARTDTQY

V gene: TRBV20-1
J gene: TRBJ2-3
CDR3 protein: SGRTSRGGTDTQY

V gene: TRBV24-1
J gene: TRBJ2-7
CDR3 protein: ATSQETSYEQY

V gene: TRBV12-5
J gene: TRBJ2-2
CDR3 protein: ASGSGQANTGELF

V gene: TRBV2
J gene: TRBJ1-2
CDR3 protein: ASSEWVENYGYT

V gene: TRBV2
J gene: TRBJ2-1
CDR3 protein: ASKGAGDEQF

V gene: TRBV20-1
J gene: TRBJ2-1
CDR3 protein: SASPPRGNYNEQF

V gene: TRBV28
J gene: TRBJ2-7
CDR3 protein: VSSLLDDRGTYEQY

V gene: TRBV24-1
J gene: TRBJ2-3
CDR3 protein: ATSEGTGSTSTDTQY

V gene: TRBV5-1
J gene: TRBJ1-5
CDR3 protein: ASSLDGQGVQPQH

V gene: TRBV5-1
J gene: TRBJ2-1
CDR3 protein: ASSLQGLSSYNEQF

V gene: TRBV20-1
J gene: TRBJ2-1
CDR3 protein: SGRSLTSGIPGSHNEQF

V gene: TRBV5-1
J gene: TRBJ2-1
CDR3 protein: ASSLDPGVTYNEQF